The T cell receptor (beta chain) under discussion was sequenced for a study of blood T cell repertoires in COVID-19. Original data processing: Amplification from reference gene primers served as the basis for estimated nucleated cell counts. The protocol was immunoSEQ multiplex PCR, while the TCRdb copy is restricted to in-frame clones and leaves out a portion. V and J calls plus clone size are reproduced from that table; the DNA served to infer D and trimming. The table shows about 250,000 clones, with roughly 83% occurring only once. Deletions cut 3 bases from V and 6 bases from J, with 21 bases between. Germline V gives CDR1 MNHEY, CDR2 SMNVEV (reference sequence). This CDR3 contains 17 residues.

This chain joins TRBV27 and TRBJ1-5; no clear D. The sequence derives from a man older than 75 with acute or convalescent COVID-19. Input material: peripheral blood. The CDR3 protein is CASSLTYREGRVQPQHF. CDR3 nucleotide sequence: TGTGCCAGCAGTTTGACTTATCGGGAGGGAAGGGTTCAGCCCCAGCATTTT.